The rows below give T cell receptor beta chains drawn from one sample of a study of blood T cells in healthy people across ages. From the 5' RACE reads, TCRdb called clonotypes with MiXCR, one entry per CDR3 protein. The profile covers 600,000 to 650,000 distinct CDR3 sequences, with about 54% appearing a single time and approximately 40% taken by the ten largest. The specimen was blood. These receptors came from a man in his sixties in good health. CDR3s leave out the opening cysteine and the closing phenylalanine or tryptophan. The D gene is left open where the match is weak. Size values are once, few and many counts, or a class for expanded clones, and some rows have none.

V gene	clone size	D gene	CDR3 protein
TRBV6-6	-	TRBD1	ASRVSGGDQPQH
TRBV7-2	-	-	ASSLVPRETQY
TRBV29-1	-	-	SVEGEADTQY
TRBV6-5	few	TRBD1	ASSNPGQAGALAKNIQY
TRBV4-1	-	TRBD2	ASKRIAGGGDTQY
TRBV12-3/TRBV12-4	few	TRBD1	ASSWTGENTEAF
TRBV9	-	-	ASSVGGTRSYEQY
TRBV7-2	-	-	ASSLVAGRGNTEAF
TRBV10-3	-	TRBD1	AGSPGQGRGNEQF
TRBV5-1	-	TRBD1	ASSPGTGGLHNEQF
TRBV5-1	-	TRBD1	ASSSADRNYGYT
TRBV12-3/TRBV12-4	-	TRBD1	ASRPGTVQETQY
TRBV20-1	few	-	SAPPNTSPHHEQF
TRBV20-1	-	-	SATTRTGSNQPQH
TRBV4-2	-	-	ASSARVGQETQY
TRBV27	-	TRBD2	ASSHPFGAGGRFGYNEQF
TRBV5-5	-	-	ASSFRVQFYGYT
TRBV7-2	few	TRBD2	ASSPWNWGGETQY
TRBV6-5	few	-	ASSDLYNEQF
TRBV5-1	-	-	ASSLEGCFTDTQY
TRBV29-1	few	-	SVLVNNQPQH
TRBV7-2	few	TRBD2	ASRSGGVRSYEQY
TRBV11-2	-	-	ASSFTRASTDTQY
TRBV9	-	TRBD2	ASSGKAGGLQETQY
TRBV28	-	-	ASSFIGVQATKEKLF
TRBV5-1	-	TRBD1	ASSDARGGETQY
TRBV20-1	-	-	SAYRQAHGYT
TRBV2	-	TRBD1	ASRPRDRRHEQY
TRBV12-3/TRBV12-4	-	-	ASSLGLSAGYT
TRBV9	-	-	ASSPSGQSYGYT
TRBV3-1	-	-	ASSQDGERGLPQETQY
TRBV10-3	-	-	AISERTGNYGYT
TRBV10-1	-	TRBD2	ASSAGGYNEQF
TRBV10-3	-	TRBD2	AISESLASGAAQETQY
TRBV20-1	few	-	SALAPSTDTQY
TRBV6-1	-	TRBD1	ASSTQGVSSYNEQF
TRBV27	-	-	ASSQRVTYGYT
TRBV9	few	TRBD1	ASTHGQGAVWSYEQY
TRBV4-2	many	TRBD1	ASSQDRGSYNEQF
TRBV20-1	-	TRBD1	SAPGQNNQPQH
TRBV21-1	-	-	ASSKVYVPWEQY
TRBV6-5	-	-	ASSPYRGYYEQY
TRBV4-2	-	-	ASSQGDNTDTQY
TRBV29-1	-	-	SLMSQDTQY
TRBV12-3/TRBV12-4	-	TRBD2	ASSFFLPSGGHEQF
TRBV6-1	-	TRBD1	ASRDRFAYEQY
TRBV6-2/TRBV6-3	-	-	ASSYLPPNYGYT
TRBV2	once	-	ASIQGLHGYT
TRBV7-2	-	-	ASSFYRSSYEQY
TRBV20-1	-	-	SATDSNEQY
TRBV24-1	-	-	ATSDPGSGANVLT
TRBV5-1	-	TRBD2	ASSLPLAGGRYNEQF
TRBV20-1	-	TRBD1	SARDPQGAGETQF
TRBV7-2	-	TRBD2	ASSSQGLALSYNEQY
TRBV28	few	-	ASSFPRGSYNEQF
TRBV28	-	-	ASSHRRGDYGYT
TRBV7-9	-	-	ASSPLTVSTDTQY
TRBV28	few	-	ASSPLGGGETQY
TRBV5-1	-	TRBD2	ASSPNGLAGGEQY
TRBV7-9	-	-	ASSHTQGPPHNEQF